The next 11 T cell receptor beta chains were all read from a single sample in a study of PD-1 blockade in classical Hodgkin lymphoma. Method: immunoSEQ multiplex PCR; TCRdb's copy keeps in-frame clones and lacks some. Seen here are 12,000 or so clones, approximately 85% observed once, and the top ten hold roughly 33%. The patients all showed relapse after autologous stem cell transplantation, while their brentuximab vedotin exposure varied. This specimen consisted of peripheral blood mononuclear cells (PBMCs), obtained at baseline. These receptor sequences come from a human donor with classical Hodgkin lymphoma.

The DNA of the CDR3 is TGTGCCAGTAGCCACACCGGGGAGCTGTTTTTT. Its protein is CASSHTGELFF. J is TRBJ2-2 and V is TRBV19; D is unresolved. The V end lost 6 bases, the J end lost 3 bases, and 2 bases lay between the germline ends. The V gene's germline CDR1 is LNHDA and CDR2 SQIVND (reference sequence). The CDR3 length is 11 residues. Combining the CDR3 with reference TRBV19 and TRBJ2-2 gives the whole variable domain DGGITQSPKYLFRKEGQNVTLSCEQNLNHDAMYWYRQDPGQGLRLIYYSQIVNDFQKGDIAEGYSVSREKKESFPLTVTSAQKNPTAFYLCASSHTGELFFGEGSRLTVL.

V and J are TRBV7-2 and TRBJ2-7; 9 bases agree with TRBD2. The CDR3 has 15 amino acids. Germline CDR1 reads SGHTA; CDR2 reads FQGNSA. V dropped 5 bases and J dropped 4; count of bases not matched to a gene: 9. The CDR3, as DNA: TGTGCCAGCAGCACCCCCGGAGCGGGGGGTTACGAGCAGTACTTC. Translating it yields CASSTPGAGGYEQYF.

The chain is built from TRBV13 and TRBJ2-1; 13 positions agree with TRBD2. J was trimmed by 4 bases and V by 4 bases; bases with no gene match: 1. CDR1 is PRHDT, CDR2 FYEKMQ, per germline (reference sequence). This CDR3 region has 15 residues. In DNA form, the CDR3 reads TGTGCCAGCAGCTGGGGACTAGCGGGATACAATGAGCAGTTCTTC. This sequence encodes CASSWGLAGYNEQFF. Drawing the rest from reference TRBV13 and TRBJ2-1, the complete variable domain is AAGVIQSPRHLIKEKRETATLKCYPIPRHDTVYWYQQGPGQDPQFLISFYEKMQSDKGSIPDRFSAQQFSDYHSELNMSSLELGDSALYFCASSWGLAGYNEQFFGPGTRLTVL.

V usage is TRBV4-3 and J usage is TRBJ2-3; D might be TRBD1 or TRBD2, each matching 6 bases. V lost 4 bases, J lost 6 bases, and 17 bases lay in between. CDR3 length: 15 residues. Germline CDR1 and CDR2: LGHNA and YSLEER. The CDR3 region has the DNA TGCGCCAGCAGCCGTCAACTAGGGGGGCGGGATACGCAGTATTTT. Protein: CASSRQLGGRDTQYF.

The chain couples TRBV9 to TRBJ2-6; 9 bases fit TRBD2. Germline loops: CDR1 SGDLS, CDR2 YYNGEE. Germline trimming cut 7 bases from V and 2 bases from J; bases unmatched to any gene: 13. This CDR3 is 18 amino acids long. The CDR3 nucleotides read TGTGCCAGCCAAACCCCAGCGGGGGGCCAAGCTGGGGCCAACGTCCTGACTTTC. Protein: CASQTPAGGQAGANVLTF.

J is TRBJ1-1 and V is TRBV5-1, with 7 bases matching TRBD1. Germline CDR1 reads SGHRS; CDR2 reads YFSETQ. Trimming removed 7 bases from V and 4 bases from J; junction bases left unmatched: 7. The CDR3 totals 13 residues. CDR3 region: CASGETGSTEAFF. The CDR3 nucleotides read TGCGCCAGCGGGGAGACAGGGAGCACTGAAGCTTTCTTT.

The chain has TRBV19 and TRBJ1-5; possibly TRBD1 for D (6 bases). Germline lookup yields CDR1 LNHDA and CDR2 SQIVND (reference sequence). This CDR3 contains 15 residues. V was clipped by 7 bases and J by 0 bases, with 13 bases between them. The CDR3 protein is CASTQGQHSNQPQHF. DNA for the CDR3: TGTGCCAGTACTCAAGGACAGCATAGCAATCAGCCCCAGCATTTT.

The V gene is TRBV9, the J gene TRBJ2-2; D not resolved. V lost 3 bases to trimming and J lost 0 bases, with 6 bases between them. The CDR3 is made up of 14 amino acids. The germline gives CDR1 SGDLS, CDR2 YYNGEE. CDR3 nucleotides: TGTGCCAGCAGCGGCCAGCCGAACACCGGGGAGCTGTTTTTT. It translates to CASSGQPNTGELFF.

J is TRBJ1-1 and V is TRBV5-4, with 7 bases aligning to TRBD1. Germline V lookup: CDR1 SGHNT, CDR2 YYREEE (reference sequence). The junction had 8 bases not matched to a gene; V was cut back by 3 bases and J by 3 bases. The CDR3 consists of 15 residues. The CDR3 sequence: CASSYIQGRDTEAFF. CDR3 nucleotide sequence: TGTGCCAGCAGCTACATACAGGGGAGAGACACTGAAGCTTTCTTT.

This chain connects TRBV7-9 to TRBJ1-2; TRBD1 might be the D (6 bases). V lost 3 bases, J lost 6 bases, and 20 bases lay in between. The CDR3 spans 16 residues. Germline lookup yields CDR1 SEHNR and CDR2 FQNEAQ (reference sequence). CDR3 DNA sequence: TGTGCCAGCAGCTTTTCGCTGGCAGGGGTCAAGGATGGCTACACCTTC. Its translation is CASSFSLAGVKDGYTF.

This sequence joins TRBV28 and TRBJ1-2, with no clear D. This CDR3 contains 14 residues. CDR1 and CDR2 (germline): MDHEN, SYDVKM. V was clipped by 5 bases and J by 2 bases, with 12 bases between them. CDR3 sequence (DNA): TGTGCCAGCAGTCTAGGAGATAAAAACTATGGCTACACCTTC. It encodes CASSLGDKNYGYTF.